What follows is one TCR beta chain and its context. The antigen is undetermined. The data originate from a study of cytomegalovirus exposure and HLA in healthy donors. Whole-study context: Roughly 80 million unique TCRs from HLA-typed donors made up an early data release.

Study-wide results and limits: Differences between HLA loci emerged in a later analysis of TCR association rates, with DRB1 most and HLA-C fewest. In a later analysis, a missense DCLRE1C variant was linked to TCR beta V- and J-gene trimming. Indistinguishable V segments such as TRBV6-2 and TRBV6-3 were excluded.

Trimming took 5 bases from V and 6 from J; bases not matched to a gene: 8. CDR3 length: 14 amino acids. Germline CDR1 MNHEY, CDR2 SMNVEV (reference sequence). Researchers ran the PCR with 60 Vbeta and 13 Jbeta primers. The method was immunoSEQ multiplex PCR; TCRdb's version includes in-frame clones alone and lacks a portion of them. The sample has 79,000 or so clones, roughly 73% seen once. The chain recombines TRBV27 with TRBJ2-7; 9 bases align to TRBD1. The clonotype originates from a woman between 35 and 50 years old in good health and CMV-seropositive. Sample: PBMCs. CDR3 DNA sequence: TGTGCCAGCAGTACAAGGGACAGGGCGGTCGAGCAGTACTTC. Translating it yields CASSTRDRAVEQYF.